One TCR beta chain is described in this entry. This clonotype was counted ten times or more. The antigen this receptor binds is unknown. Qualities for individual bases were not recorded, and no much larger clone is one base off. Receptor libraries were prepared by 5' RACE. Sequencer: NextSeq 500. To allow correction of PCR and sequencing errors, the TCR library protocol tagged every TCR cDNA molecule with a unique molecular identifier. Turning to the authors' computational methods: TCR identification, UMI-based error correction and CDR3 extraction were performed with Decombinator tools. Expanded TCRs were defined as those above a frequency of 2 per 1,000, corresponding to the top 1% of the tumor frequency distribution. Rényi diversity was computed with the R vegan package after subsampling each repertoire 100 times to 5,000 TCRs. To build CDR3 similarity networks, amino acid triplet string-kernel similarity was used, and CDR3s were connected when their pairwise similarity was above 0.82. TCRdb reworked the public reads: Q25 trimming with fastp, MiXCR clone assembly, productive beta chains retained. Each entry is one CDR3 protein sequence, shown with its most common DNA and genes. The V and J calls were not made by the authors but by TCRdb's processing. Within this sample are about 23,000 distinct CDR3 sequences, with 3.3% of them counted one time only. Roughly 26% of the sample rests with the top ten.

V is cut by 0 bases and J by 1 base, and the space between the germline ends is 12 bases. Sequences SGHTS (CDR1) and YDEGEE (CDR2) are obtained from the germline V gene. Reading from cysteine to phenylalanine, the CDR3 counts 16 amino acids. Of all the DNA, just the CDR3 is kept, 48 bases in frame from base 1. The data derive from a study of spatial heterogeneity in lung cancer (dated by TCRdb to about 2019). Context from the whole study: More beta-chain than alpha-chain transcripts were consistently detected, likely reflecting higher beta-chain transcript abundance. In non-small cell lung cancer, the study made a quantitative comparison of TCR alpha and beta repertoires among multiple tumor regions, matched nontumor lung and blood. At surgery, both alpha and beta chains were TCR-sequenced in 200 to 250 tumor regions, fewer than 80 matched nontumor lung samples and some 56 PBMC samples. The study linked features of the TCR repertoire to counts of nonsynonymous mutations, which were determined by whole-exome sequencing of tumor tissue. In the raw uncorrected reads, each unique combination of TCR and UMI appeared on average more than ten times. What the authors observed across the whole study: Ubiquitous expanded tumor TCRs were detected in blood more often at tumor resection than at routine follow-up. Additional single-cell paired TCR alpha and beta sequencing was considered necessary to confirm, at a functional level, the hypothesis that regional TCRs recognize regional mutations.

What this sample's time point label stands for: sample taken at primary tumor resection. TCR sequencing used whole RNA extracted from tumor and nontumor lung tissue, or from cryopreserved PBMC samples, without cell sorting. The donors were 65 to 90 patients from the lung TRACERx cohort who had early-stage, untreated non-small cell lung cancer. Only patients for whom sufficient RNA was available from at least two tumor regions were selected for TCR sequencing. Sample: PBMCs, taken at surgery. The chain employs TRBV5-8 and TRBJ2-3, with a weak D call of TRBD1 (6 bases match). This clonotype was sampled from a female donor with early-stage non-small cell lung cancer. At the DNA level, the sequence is TGTGCCAGCAGCTTGGGCAGGGGTATAGGCACAGATACGCAGTATTTT. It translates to CASSLGRGIGTDTQYF.